This T cell receptor beta chain was captured in a study of chemoradiotherapy in HPV16-positive cancers. General study points: During treatment, candidate HPV-specific clones and E7-related motifs expanded in tumor.

Turning to this clone: What it recognizes is unknown.

The table came from immunoSEQ multiplex PCR; TCRdb's copy has only in-frame clones and leaves some out. In the table there are roughly 13,000 clones, roughly 70% of which are singletons. The germline V gene has CDR1 SGHDT and CDR2 YYEEEE. The CDR3 has 14 amino acids. Between the trimmed V and J ends, which lost 4 bases and 4 bases, there was a span of 14 bases. The V gene is TRBV5-6, the J gene TRBJ1-2; D unresolved. The clonotype comes from a human donor with HPV-associated anogenital cancer. Sample acquisition took place from a patient who underwent chemoradiotherapy. CDR3 DNA sequence: TGTGCCAGCAGCGCGTCGACGGGAATCTATGGCTACACCTTC. The encoded protein is CASSASTGIYGYTF.